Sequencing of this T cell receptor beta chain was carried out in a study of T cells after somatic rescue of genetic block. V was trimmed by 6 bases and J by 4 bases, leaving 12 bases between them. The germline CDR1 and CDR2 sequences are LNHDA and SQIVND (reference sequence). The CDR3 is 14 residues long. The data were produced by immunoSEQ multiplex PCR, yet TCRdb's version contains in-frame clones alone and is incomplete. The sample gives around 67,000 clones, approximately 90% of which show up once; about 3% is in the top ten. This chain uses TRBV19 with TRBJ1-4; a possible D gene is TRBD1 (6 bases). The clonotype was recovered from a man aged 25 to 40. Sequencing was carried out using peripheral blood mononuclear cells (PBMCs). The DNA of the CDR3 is TGTGCCAGTAGCCGTACAGGGAGTAATGAAAAACTGTTTTTT. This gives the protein CASSRTGSNEKLFF.